This T cell receptor (beta chain) was obtained from a study of CXCR3 chemokines and chemotherapy response in bladder cancer. The trim removed 8 bases at V and 5 bases at J, leaving 10 bases unmatched. Per germline, CDR1 MNHNS and CDR2 SASEGT. This CDR3 has 15 amino acids. MiXCR, applied by TCRdb to the PCR reads, yields one record per CDR3 protein. The table has around 5,000 distinct CDR3 sequences, roughly 14% seen once. This clonotype qualifies as medium-sized. The source is a human donor with bladder cancer that responded to neoadjuvant chemotherapy. Sample collection was performed from a patient whose treatment included neoadjuvant chemotherapy. V usage is TRBV6-1 and J usage is TRBJ2-2, with TRBD1 matching over 8 bases. In DNA, the CDR3 is TGTGCCAGCGCCTCAGGGGGCAGTGGGACCGGGGAGCTGTTTTTT. Translating it yields CASASGGSGTGELFF.